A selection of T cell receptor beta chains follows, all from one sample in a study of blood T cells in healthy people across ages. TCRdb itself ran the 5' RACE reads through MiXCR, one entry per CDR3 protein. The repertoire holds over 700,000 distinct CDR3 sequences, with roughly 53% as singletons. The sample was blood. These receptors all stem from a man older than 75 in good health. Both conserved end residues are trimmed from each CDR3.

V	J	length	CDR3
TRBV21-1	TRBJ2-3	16	ASSKEVASGGPTDTQY
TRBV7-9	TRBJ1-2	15	ASSLPSGQGANYGYT
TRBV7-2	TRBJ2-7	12	ASSFPQLAYEQY
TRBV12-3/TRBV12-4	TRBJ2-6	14	ASSQDRSSGANVLT
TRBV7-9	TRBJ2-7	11	ASRVGPSYEQY
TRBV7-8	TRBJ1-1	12	ASSVGPTNTEAF
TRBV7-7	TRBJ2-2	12	ASSFSGKGRELF
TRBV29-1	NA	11	SGRTGNGYEQY
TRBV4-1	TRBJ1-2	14	ASSQGTGNLNYGYT
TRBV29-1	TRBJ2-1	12	SVEGGAFYNEQF
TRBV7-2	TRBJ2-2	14	ASSSVGGANTGELF
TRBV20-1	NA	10	STGGQGNEQY
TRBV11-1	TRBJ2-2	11	ASSLGPGRELF
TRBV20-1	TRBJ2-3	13	SATRQAPGHRYAY
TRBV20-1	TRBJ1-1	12	SARGPGMNTEAF
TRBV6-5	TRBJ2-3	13	ATSDLAGTADTQY
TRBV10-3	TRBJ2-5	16	AISESRGLGTQYNEQY
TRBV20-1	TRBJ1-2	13	SARDPPRGLGGYT
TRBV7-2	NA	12	ASSRDTVPYEQY
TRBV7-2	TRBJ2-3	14	ASSLSRGSIPDTQY
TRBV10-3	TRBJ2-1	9	ATTGANEQF
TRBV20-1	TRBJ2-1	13	SARDEKTGRHEQF
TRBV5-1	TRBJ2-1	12	ASKPGTGNNEQF
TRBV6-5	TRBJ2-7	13	ASRSTGQISYEQY
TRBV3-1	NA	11	ASSHTGAYEQY
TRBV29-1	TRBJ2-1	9	LQLVFNEQF
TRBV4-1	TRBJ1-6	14	ASSQGEAQRNSPLH
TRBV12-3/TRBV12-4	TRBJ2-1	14	ASGTRRGDIYNEQF
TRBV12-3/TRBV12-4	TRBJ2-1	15	ASSDPRLAGRVGEQF